This T cell receptor (beta chain) stems from a study of molecular identifiers for immune sequencing clone quantification. Study summary: Within a replicate experiment, RNA obtained from either approximately 20,000 or 98,000 naive CD8 cells was divided into five aliquots, and four of those aliquots were then sequenced.

Points on this clonotype: The target antigen is unknown.

Study conclusions and caveats: Among effectors, clones above 20 RNA copies held over 97% of molecules; among naive cells, under 1%.

Previously described methods and listed TCR primers were used for bulk TCR libraries. TCRdb re-called the PCR reads with MiXCR, one entry per CDR3 protein. The sample contains about 97,000 distinct CDR3 sequences, 35% of which appear only once. Sorted naive CD8 T cells, 20,000 to 1,000,000, were sequenced from 10%, 30% or 50% RNA. The V gene's germline CDR1 is MNHEY and CDR2 SVGEGT. This CDR3 is 12 amino acids long. V was trimmed by 2 bases and J by 8 bases, leaving 7 bases between them. The chain links TRBV6-2 or TRBV6-3 to TRBJ1-5; a weak D match, TRBD1 (5 bases). The clonotype was recovered from a human donor in good health. Some libraries in this study had Jurkat cell RNA spiked in. The specimen sequenced was naive CD8+ T cells from blood, with Jurkat cell RNA spiked in. Documented subset: FACS-sorted CD8+CD4-CCR7+CD45RA+ naive T cells. The CDR3 region has the DNA TGTGCCAGCAGTTACGGAGGGGAGCCCCAGCATTTT. It specifies CASSYGGEPQHF.